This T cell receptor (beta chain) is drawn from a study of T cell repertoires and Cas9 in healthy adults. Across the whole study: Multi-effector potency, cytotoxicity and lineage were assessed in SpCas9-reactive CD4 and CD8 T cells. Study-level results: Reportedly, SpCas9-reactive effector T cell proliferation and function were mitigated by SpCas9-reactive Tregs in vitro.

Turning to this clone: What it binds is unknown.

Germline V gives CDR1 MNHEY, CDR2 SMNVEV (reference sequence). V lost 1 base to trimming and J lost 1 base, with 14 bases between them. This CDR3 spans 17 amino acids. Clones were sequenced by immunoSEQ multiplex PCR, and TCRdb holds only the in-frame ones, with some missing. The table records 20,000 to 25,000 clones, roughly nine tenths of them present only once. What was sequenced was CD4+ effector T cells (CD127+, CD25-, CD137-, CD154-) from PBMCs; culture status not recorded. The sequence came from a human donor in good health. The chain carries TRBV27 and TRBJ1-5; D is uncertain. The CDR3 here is CASSLFQKPQSNQPQHF. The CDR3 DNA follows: TGTGCCAGCAGTTTATTCCAAAAACCCCAAAGCAATCAGCCCCAGCATTTT.